Each of the 5 T cell receptor beta chains below was sequenced from the same sample in a study of cytomegalovirus exposure and HLA in healthy donors. A multiplex PCR was run with 60 Vbeta primers and 13 Jbeta primers. TCRdb keeps only in-frame clones here, not all; method: immunoSEQ multiplex PCR. The sample gives 200,000 to 250,000 clones, approximately 80% of which show up once; roughly a sixth is in the top ten. The sequenced sample was PBMCs. The receptors were gathered from a man in his forties in good health and CMV-seronegative.

This chain links TRBV7-9 with TRBJ1-1, with a weak D call TRBD1 (5 bases). The germline V and J ends were trimmed by 7 bases and 1 base, with 19 bases remaining between them. The length of the CDR3 is 16 residues. The germline V gene encodes CDR1 SEHNR and CDR2 FQNEAQ (reference sequence). The CDR3 sequence is CASTPPGGVRNTEAFF. For the CDR3, the DNA is TGTGCCAGCACCCCCCCGGGGGGGGTTCGGAACACTGAAGCTTTCTTT.

The rearrangement uses TRBV29-1 and TRBJ2-7; D may be TRBD2 (7 bases). V was trimmed by 4 bases and J by 4 bases, leaving 20 bases between them. This CDR3 has 15 amino acids. In germline, CDR1 is SQVTM, CDR2 ANQGSEA. CDR3 nucleotides: TGCAGCGTTGCCCTCCCAAAGGCGGGGGCTTACGAGCAGTACTTC. Its translation: CSVALPKAGAYEQYF.

This clone was detected once. The chain couples TRBV5-8 to TRBJ2-1; TRBD2 aligns across 8 bases. There are 16 residues in the CDR3. Germline CDR1 is SGHTS and CDR2 is YDEGEE. J gave up 6 bases and V 8 bases, and 16 bases lay outside the gene matches. This chain's CDR3 is CASLGEAGVLGNEQFF. CDR3 bases: TGTGCCAGTTTAGGGGAAGCGGGGGTCCTGGGCAATGAGCAGTTCTTC.

This clone was counted once. The chain is built from TRBV7-6 and TRBJ2-1; D gene ambiguous. V gave up 4 bases and J gave up 5 bases, with 12 bases separating them. Germline lookup yields CDR1 SGHVS and CDR2 FNYEAQ. This CDR3 spans 14 amino acids. The chain's CDR3 is CASSSRQADNEQFF. CDR3 nucleotide sequence: TGTGCCAGCAGCTCGCGACAAGCCGACAATGAGCAGTTCTTC.

This clone was recorded only once. V gene TRBV13 combines with J gene TRBJ1-2; TRBD1 matches 8 bases. V shed 0 bases, J shed 2 bases, and the junction held 14 bases outside the gene matches. The CDR3 has 19 amino acids. Germline values: CDR1 PRHDT, CDR2 FYEKMQ (reference sequence). CDR3 DNA: TGTGCCAGCAGCTTAGGGGTGAGGGTCCCAAACAGGGGGAACTATGGCTACACCTTC. Its protein is CASSLGVRVPNRGNYGYTF.